This T cell receptor (beta chain) was captured by sequencing in a study of T cell changes during pregnancy in multiple sclerosis. Libraries were prepared by immunoSEQ multiplex PCR; TCRdb keeps only in-frame clonotypes and omits some of them. The sample carries roughly 100,000 clones, roughly 92% recorded once. Germline V lookup: CDR1 SEHNR, CDR2 FQNEAQ (reference sequence). V dropped 5 bases and J dropped 8; count of bases not matched to a gene: 7. This CDR3 contains 13 residues. The specimen comprised peripheral blood, sampled after pregnancy. The V gene is TRBV7-9, the J gene TRBJ1-2; 8 bases align to TRBD1. The TCR originated in a female donor with multiple sclerosis, enrolled in a pregnancy study. The CDR3 sequence: CASSPGQAGGYTF. DNA of the CDR3: TGTGCCAGCAGCCCGGGACAGGCGGGGGGCTACACCTTC.